These T cell receptor beta chains were read from a single sample in a study of blood T cell repertoires in COVID-19. Libraries were prepared by immunoSEQ multiplex PCR; TCRdb keeps only in-frame clonotypes and omits some of them. The table includes 200,000 to 250,000 clones, 88% detected once. The sequenced material came from PBMCs or T cells enriched from blood (not recorded which). The receptor set was obtained from a woman younger than 45 who had recovered from COVID-19. The CDR3 runs from the conserved cysteine through the conserved F or W. The order of the fields is CDR3 DNA, CDR3 protein, clone size, V gene, J gene, D gene. A D gene is named only where the DNA matches it firmly. Clone size appears in some rows only: once, few, many, or a class for an expanded clone.

cdr3_nt: TGTGCCAGCAATCATGGCAGTTCCTACGAGCAGTACTTC
cdr3_aa: CASNHGSSYEQYF
clone_size: .
v_call: TRBV6-1
j_call: TRBJ2-7
d_call: .

cdr3_nt: TGTGCCAGCAGCGCAGGGGGCAGGGGGACAACCTACGAGCAGTACTTC
cdr3_aa: CASSAGGRGTTYEQYF
clone_size: few
v_call: TRBV7-6
j_call: TRBJ2-7
d_call: TRBD1

cdr3_nt: TGTGCCAGCAGCCCCACGGACAGGGTTAATTCACCCCTCCACTTT
cdr3_aa: CASSPTDRVNSPLHF
clone_size: .
v_call: TRBV11-2
j_call: TRBJ1-6
d_call: TRBD1

cdr3_nt: TGTGCCAGCAGTTACAAGACTAGCGGGGGAACCGGGGAGCTGTTTTTT
cdr3_aa: CASSYKTSGGTGELFF
clone_size: .
v_call: TRBV6-2/TRBV6-3
j_call: TRBJ2-2
d_call: TRBD2

cdr3_nt: TGTGCCAGCAGCGGGGGACAGGGGAGGAACCAGCATTTT
cdr3_aa: CASSGGQGRNQHF
clone_size: .
v_call: TRBV7-6
j_call: TRBJ1-5
d_call: TRBD1

cdr3_nt: TGTGCCAGCAGCTTAGGCCGCCAGGGACAGGGAGGGTTTGGGTTGAACACTGAAGCTTTCTTT
cdr3_aa: CASSLGRQGQGGFGLNTEAFF
clone_size: .
v_call: TRBV7-6
j_call: TRBJ1-1
d_call: TRBD1

cdr3_nt: TGCAGCGTCGGGGGACAGATTCGCACTGAAGCTTTCTTT
cdr3_aa: CSVGGQIRTEAFF
clone_size: once
v_call: TRBV29-1
j_call: TRBJ1-1
d_call: TRBD1

cdr3_nt: TGTGCCAGTTCGCAGGGCTATGGCTACACCTTC
cdr3_aa: CASSQGYGYTF
clone_size: .
v_call: TRBV19
j_call: TRBJ1-2
d_call: .

cdr3_nt: TGTGCCAGCAGCCCCCAAGGGGGTCGCGATAATTCACCCCTCCACTTT
cdr3_aa: CASSPQGGRDNSPLHF
clone_size: few
v_call: TRBV13
j_call: TRBJ1-6
d_call: .

cdr3_nt: TGTGCCATCAGTGTGGAGCGGGGCAATGAGCAGTTCTTC
cdr3_aa: CAISVERGNEQFF
clone_size: .
v_call: TRBV10-3
j_call: TRBJ2-1
d_call: TRBD2

cdr3_nt: TGTGCCAGCAGCGCAGGGGCTGGGGCCAACGTCCTGACTTTC
cdr3_aa: CASSAGAGANVLTF
clone_size: .
v_call: TRBV11-3
j_call: TRBJ2-6
d_call: .